The 9 T cell receptor beta chains below come from one sample, sequenced in a study of tumor-infiltrating lymphocytes in primary liver carcinoma. A constant-region primer primed TCR beta cDNA synthesis from about 0.55 ug of total RNA. Nested multiplex PCR, run for three rounds with slightly modified ARM-PCR, yielded TCR beta libraries. The first two PCR rounds, nine to ten cycles each, used TRBV1-TRBV30 forward primers and a C-beta reverse primer. TCRdb analysed the multiplex PCR reads with MiXCR anew, one entry per CDR3 protein. The table records fewer than 110,000 distinct CDR3 sequences, about 62% of them present only once. Scientists recovered RNA and DNA together from about 20-30 mg of unsorted bulk tissue. The sequencing input was liver tumor tissue from sampling region 2. Subset defined: tumor region T2, inferior pole. These receptors all come from an older woman with primary liver carcinoma and hepatitis B virus infection.

With regard to this clonotype: The conserved final phenylalanine or tryptophan is absent from the CDR3, which likely points to a read error. The chain links TRBV14 to TRBJ2-2, with a tentative D call TRBD2 (5 bases). CDR1 is SGHDN, CDR2 FVKESK, per germline. The CDR3 is 16 residues long. CDR3 sequence (DNA): TGTGCCAGCAGCCAAAAACTCACAGCGAACACCGGGGATCTGTTTTTG. Translation gives CASSQKLTANTGDLFL.

Points on this clonotype: Since the CDR3 does not end with the conserved phenylalanine or tryptophan, this likely comes from a read error. It is unclear where the CDR3 begins or ends on the DNA, so no DNA is shown, and the CDR3 is as TCRdb lists it. V and J are TRBV11-2 and TRBJ2-7; the table's D call, TRBD1, was not checked against the DNA. The CDR3 contains 12 residues when both ends are counted. From germline, CDR1 is SGHAT and CDR2 FQNNGV. The CDR3: CASSFPQGEQSI.

The chain uses TRBV28 and TRBJ1-5, with D unresolved. The V gene's germline CDR1 is MDHEN and CDR2 SYDVKM. The CDR3 spans 14 residues. Trimming stripped 3 bases from V and 4 bases from J, with 10 bases between. The CDR3 DNA follows: TGTGCCAGCAGTTTTGAGAGGCGGAATCAGCCCCAGCATTTT. Translated, it gives CASSFERRNQPQHF.

A remark on this clonotype: One end of the junction is discordant with germline, which a read error may explain. The chain uses TRBV6-1 and TRBJ2-7; 8 bases agree with TRBD2. This CDR3 region has 15 residues. Germline loops: CDR1 MNHNS, CDR2 SASEGT. CDR3 region: CASSSGLAGSYEEYF. The CDR3 DNA follows: TGTGCCAGCAGCAGCGGTCTAGCGGGTTCCTACGAGGAGTACTTC.

The chain couples TRBV10-3 to TRBJ2-3, with D possibly being TRBD1 (8 bases). V was cut by 4 bases and J by 1 base, with 12 bases left in between. Germline V gene data show CDR1 as ENHRY and CDR2 as SYGVKD. The CDR3 length is 15 residues. CDR3 in amino acids: CAISAGGQGTDTQYF. CDR3 DNA sequence: TGTGCCATCAGTGCGGGGGGACAGGGCACAGATACGCAGTATTTT.

This chain uses TRBV7-9 with TRBJ1-1; possible D gene TRBD1, 6 bases. Germline V CDR1 and CDR2: SEHNR, FQNEAQ (reference sequence). V lost 4 bases to trimming and J lost 5 bases, with 23 bases between them. The CDR3 runs to 17 residues. The CDR3 spells CASSWDISYWGTTEAFF. CDR3 DNA: TGTGCCAGCAGCTGGGACATCTCCTATTGGGGTACAACTGAAGCTTTCTTT.

This clonotype was seen many times. J is TRBJ1-2 and V is TRBV7-8, with 7 positions matching TRBD1. The J segment lost 6 bases and the V segment lost 5 bases, leaving 15 bases of the junction unmatched. Germline assignment: CDR1 SGHVS and CDR2 FQNEAQ. CDR3 length: 16 amino acids. The CDR3: CASSPSGTAFRNGYTF. The DNA of the CDR3 is TGTGCCAGCAGCCCATCCGGGACAGCTTTTAGAAATGGCTACACCTTC.

This clonotype has ten or more counts. This chain uses TRBV7-9 with TRBJ2-7; D perhaps matches TRBD2 (6 bases). CDR1 is SEHNR, CDR2 FQNEAQ, per germline (reference sequence). The CDR3 sequence is 17 residues long. Trimming removed 4 bases from V and 5 bases from J, with 24 bases in between. The CDR3 sequence is CASSSRRGWETFNEQYF. As DNA, the CDR3 is TGTGCCAGCAGCTCCCGACGGGGGTGGGAGACCTTCAACGAGCAGTACTTC.

A word on this clonotype: The junction and the germline gene differ at one end; a read error may be behind it. The CDR3 here is CASSQDTWGVYGSTF. CDR3 bases: TGTGCCAGCAGCCAAGATACATGGGGCGTCTATGGCTCCACCTTC. This sequence joins TRBV14 and TRBJ1-2; tentatively, D is TRBD1 (5 bases). The CDR3 covers 15 residues. CDR1 and CDR2 (germline): SGHDN, FVKESK. Full variable domain (rest looked up from reference TRBV14 and TRBJ1-2): EAGVTQFPSHSVIEKGQTVTLRCDPISGHDNLYWYRRVMGKEIKFLLHFVKESKQDESGMPNNRFLAERTGGTYSTLKVQPAELEDSGVYFCASSQDTWGVYGSTFGSGTRLTVV.